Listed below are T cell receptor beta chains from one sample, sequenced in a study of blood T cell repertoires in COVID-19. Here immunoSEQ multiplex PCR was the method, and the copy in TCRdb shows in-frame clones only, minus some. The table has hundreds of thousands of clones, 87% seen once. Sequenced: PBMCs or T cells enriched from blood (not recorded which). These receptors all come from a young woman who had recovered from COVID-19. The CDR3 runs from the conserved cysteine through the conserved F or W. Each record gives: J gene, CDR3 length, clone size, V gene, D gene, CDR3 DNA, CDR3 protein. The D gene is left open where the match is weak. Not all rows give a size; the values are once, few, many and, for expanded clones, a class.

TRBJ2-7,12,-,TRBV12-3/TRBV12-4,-,TGTGCCAGCAGTCCCTCAGGGATCGAGCAGTACTTC,CASSPSGIEQYF
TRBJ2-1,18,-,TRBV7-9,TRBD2,TGTGCCAGCAGCAAACAATCAGGGAGGGATAGCTCCTACAATGAGCAGTTCTTC,CASSKQSGRDSSYNEQFF
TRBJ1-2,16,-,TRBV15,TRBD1,TGTGCCACCAGCAGAGATGACAGGGGGGTGAATCATGGCTACACCTTC,CATSRDDRGVNHGYTF
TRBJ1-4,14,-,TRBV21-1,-,TGTGCCAGCAGAGAGGACAGGGTAGATGAAAAACTGTTTTTT,CASREDRVDEKLFF
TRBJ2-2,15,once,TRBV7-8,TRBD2,TGTGCCAGCACCCCCGCCGGGGGGGACGGCGTGGAGCTGTTTTTT,CASTPAGGDGVELFF
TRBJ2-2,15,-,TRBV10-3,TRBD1,TGTGCCACTAAGGCGGACAGGGGTTCGGCCGGGGAGCTGTTTTTT,CATKADRGSAGELFF
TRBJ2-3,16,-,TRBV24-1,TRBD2,TGTGCCACCAGTGACCCACTAGCGGGGCAGACAGATACGCAGTATTTT,CATSDPLAGQTDTQYF
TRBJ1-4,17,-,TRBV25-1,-,TGTGCCAGCAGTGAATCTGGGGTGGGGCATACTAATGAAAAACTGTTTTTT,CASSESGVGHTNEKLFF
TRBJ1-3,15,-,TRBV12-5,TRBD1,TGTGCTAGTGGTTACCAGGGGGGCCCTGGAAACACCATATATTTT,CASGYQGGPGNTIYF
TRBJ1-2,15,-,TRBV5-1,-,TGCGCCAGCAGCTTGCAGGGGTCCGAGGACTATGGCTACACCTTC,CASSLQGSEDYGYTF
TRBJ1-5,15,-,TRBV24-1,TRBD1,TGTGCCACGGCGCCAGGGACAGCTAGCAATCAGCCCCAGCATTTT,CATAPGTASNQPQHF
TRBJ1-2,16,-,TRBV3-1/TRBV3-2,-,TGTGCCAGCAGCCTCAAGGGGACAACCGCCCTCTATGGCTACACCTTC,CASSLKGTTALYGYTF
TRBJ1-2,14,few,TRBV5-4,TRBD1,TGTGCCAGCAGCTTACGACAGGGCTTTCAAGGCTACACCTTC,CASSLRQGFQGYTF
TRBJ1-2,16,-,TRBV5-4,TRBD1,TGTGCCAGCAGCTTGGCGGGTCAACAGGGGGCGCGCGGCTACACCTTC,CASSLAGQQGARGYTF
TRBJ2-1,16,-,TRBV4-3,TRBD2,TGCGCCAGCAGCCAAGATCTTCCCGGGGGGTCCGGAGGGGCGTTCTTC,CASSQDLPGGSGGAFF
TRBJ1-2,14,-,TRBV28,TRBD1,TGTGCCAGCAGTTTACCGGGACAGGGGTCTGGCTACACCTTC,CASSLPGQGSGYTF
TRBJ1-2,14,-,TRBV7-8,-,TGTGCCAGCAGCGTAACGGGGTTCGGCTATGGCTACACCTTC,CASSVTGFGYGYTF
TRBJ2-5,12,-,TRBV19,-,TGTGCCAGTAGCAGGGTTGGCGAGACCCAGTACTTC,CASSRVGETQYF
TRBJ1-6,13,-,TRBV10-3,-,TGTGCCATCAGTGAGTTCGGTAATTCACCCCTCCACTTT,CAISEFGNSPLHF
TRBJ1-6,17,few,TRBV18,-,TGTGCCAGCTCTCGCACTCCGGGACATAACTATAATTCACCCCTCCACTTT,CASSRTPGHNYNSPLHF
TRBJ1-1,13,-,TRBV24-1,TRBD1,TGTGCCACTTCTAAGGGGGCGCACACTGAAGCTTTCTTT,CATSKGAHTEAFF
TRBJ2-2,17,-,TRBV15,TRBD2,TGTGCCACCAGCAGAGGGTCGCTAGCGGCGAACACCGGGGAGCTGTTTTTT,CATSRGSLAANTGELFF
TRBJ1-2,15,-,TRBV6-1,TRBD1,TGTGCCAGCAGTGAATCCAGGGGGCGGGAAGGAGGCTACACCTTC,CASSESRGREGGYTF
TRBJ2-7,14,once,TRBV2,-,TGTGCCAGCACCGGGAGGGACAGCTCCTACGAGCAGTACTTC,CASTGRDSSYEQYF
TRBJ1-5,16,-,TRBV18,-,TGTGCCAGCTCACCCCTCCCGGCTCAGGTAGATCAGCCCCAGCATTTT,CASSPLPAQVDQPQHF
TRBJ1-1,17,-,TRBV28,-,TGTGCCAGCAGTCGGCGACAGGCGAAGAAATGGGCCGCTGAAGCTTTCTTT,CASSRRQAKKWAAEAFF
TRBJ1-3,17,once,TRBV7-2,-,TGTGCCAGCAGCTTAGTGCTTCCAAGGGATCAAGGGGACACCATATATTTT,CASSLVLPRDQGDTIYF
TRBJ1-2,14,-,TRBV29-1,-,TGCAGCGTTGCCCGGACTGGAGTGGGTTATGGCTACACCTTC,CSVARTGVGYGYTF
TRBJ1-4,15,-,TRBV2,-,TGTGCCAGCACGGGAAGGGCCGGAACTGGGGAAAAACTGTTTTTT,CASTGRAGTGEKLFF
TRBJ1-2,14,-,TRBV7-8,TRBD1,TGTGCCAGCAGCATCGAGGGGGCAGGGTATGGCTACACCTTC,CASSIEGAGYGYTF
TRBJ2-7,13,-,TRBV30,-,TGTGCCTGGAGTAGGACAGTGGCCTACGAGCAGTACTTC,CAWSRTVAYEQYF
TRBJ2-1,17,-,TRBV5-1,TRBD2,TGCGCCAGCAGCCTGACCTCGACTAGCGGGGGGCACAATGAGCAGTTCTTC,CASSLTSTSGGHNEQFF
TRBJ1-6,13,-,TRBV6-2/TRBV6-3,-,TGTGCCAGCAGTTACGAGGGAGGCTCACCCCTCCACTTT,CASSYEGGSPLHF
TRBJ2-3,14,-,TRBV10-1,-,TGCGCCAGTTCCCACAGGTGGGGCACAGATACGCAGTATTTT,CASSHRWGTDTQYF